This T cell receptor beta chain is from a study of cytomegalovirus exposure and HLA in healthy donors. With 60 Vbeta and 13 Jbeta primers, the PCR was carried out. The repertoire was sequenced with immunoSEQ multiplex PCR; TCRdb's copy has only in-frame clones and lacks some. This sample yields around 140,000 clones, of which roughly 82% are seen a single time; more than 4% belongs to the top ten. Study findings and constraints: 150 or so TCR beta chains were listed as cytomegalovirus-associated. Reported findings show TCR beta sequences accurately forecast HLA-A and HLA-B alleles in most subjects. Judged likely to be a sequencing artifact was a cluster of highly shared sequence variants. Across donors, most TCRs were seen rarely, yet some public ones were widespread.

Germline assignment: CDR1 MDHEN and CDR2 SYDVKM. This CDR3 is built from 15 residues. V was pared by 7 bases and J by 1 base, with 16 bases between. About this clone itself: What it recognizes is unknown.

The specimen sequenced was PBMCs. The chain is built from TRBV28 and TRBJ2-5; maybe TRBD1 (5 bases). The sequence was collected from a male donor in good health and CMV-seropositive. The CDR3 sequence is CASNIGAGLQETQYF. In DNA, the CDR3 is TGTGCCAGCAACATTGGGGCAGGCCTCCAAGAGACCCAGTACTTC.